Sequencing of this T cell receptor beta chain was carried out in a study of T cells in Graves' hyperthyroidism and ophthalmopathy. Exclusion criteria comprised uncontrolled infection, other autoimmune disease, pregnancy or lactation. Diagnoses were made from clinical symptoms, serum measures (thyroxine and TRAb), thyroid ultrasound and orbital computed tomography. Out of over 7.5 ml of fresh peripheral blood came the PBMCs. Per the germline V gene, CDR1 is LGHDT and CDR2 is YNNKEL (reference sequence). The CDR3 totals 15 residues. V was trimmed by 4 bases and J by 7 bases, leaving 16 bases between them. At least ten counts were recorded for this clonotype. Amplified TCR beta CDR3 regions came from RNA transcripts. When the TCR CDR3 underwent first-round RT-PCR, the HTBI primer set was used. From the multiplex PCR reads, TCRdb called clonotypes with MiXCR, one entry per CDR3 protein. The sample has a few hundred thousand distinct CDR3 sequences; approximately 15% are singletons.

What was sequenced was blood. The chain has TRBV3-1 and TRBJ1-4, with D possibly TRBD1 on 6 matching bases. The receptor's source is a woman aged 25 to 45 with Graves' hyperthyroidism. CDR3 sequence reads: CASSLAGAFGEKLFF. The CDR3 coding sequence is TGTGCCAGCAGCCTGGCGGGGGCGTTCGGTGAAAAACTGTTTTTT. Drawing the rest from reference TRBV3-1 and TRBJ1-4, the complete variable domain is DTAVSQTPKYLVTQMGNDKSIKCEQNLGHDTMYWYKQDSKKFLKIMFSYNNKELIINETVPNRFSPKSPDKAHLNLHINSLELGDSAVYFCASSLAGAFGEKLFFGSGTQLSVL.